The 15 T cell receptor beta chains reported below all come from one sample, sequenced in a study of glioma-infiltrating T cells. Amplification of TCR alpha and beta CDR3 regions from RNA used iRepertoire nested multiplex PCR. TCRdb reprocessed the multiplex PCR reads with MiXCR, giving one entry per CDR3 protein. In the table there are about 140,000 distinct CDR3 sequences, about two fifths of which are singletons. The specimen sequenced was glioma tissue, nonneoplastic brain tissue, or PBMCs (not recorded which). The receptors come from a human donor with low-grade glioma or glioblastoma, undergoing nonglioma brain surgery, or in good health (not recorded which).

The J gene is TRBJ2-1, the V gene TRBV6-5; 7 bases match TRBD1. V shed 2 bases, J shed 9 bases, and the junction held 10 bases outside the gene matches. The germline V gene has CDR1 MNHEY and CDR2 SVGAGI. This CDR3 region has 15 residues. The CDR3 DNA is TGTGCCAGCAGTTACGGTACAGGGGACGGTGGTGAGCAGTTCTTC. Residues: CASSYGTGDGGEQFF.

This clonotype was picked up a small number of times. The chain has TRBV7-9 and TRBJ2-5; D possibly uses TRBD1 or TRBD2 (6 bases each). CDR3 length: 13 residues. The V end lost 9 bases, the J end lost 3 bases, and 14 bases lay between the germline ends. Germline CDR1 is SEHNR and CDR2 is FQNEAQ (reference sequence). As DNA, the CDR3 is TGTGCCAGTACCCAGGAGGGGGAAGAGACCCAGTACTTC. Translating it yields CASTQEGEETQYF.

In its sample, this clonotype was seen a few times. The chain employs TRBV6-1 and TRBJ1-6; TRBD1 agrees at 9 bases. The CDR3 covers 16 residues. The J segment lost 7 bases and the V segment lost 5 bases, leaving 9 bases of the junction unmatched. The germline CDR1 and CDR2 sequences are MNHNS and SASEGT. In DNA, the CDR3 is TGTGCCAGCAGTTCACGGACAGGGGCTTGGAATTCACCCCTCCACTTT. Its protein product is CASSSRTGAWNSPLHF.

On this clonotype: A read error is possible here, since a much larger clone lies one base away. This sequence joins TRBV15 and TRBJ1-2; D not certain. CDR1 LNHNV and CDR2 YYDKDF come from the germline V gene (reference sequence). The CDR3 sequence is 15 residues long. The CDR3 DNA reads as TGTGCCACCAGCAGAGATATGGGCAGCAACTGTGGCTACACCTTC. Encoded protein: CATSRDMGSNCGYTF.

This chain uses TRBV7-6 with TRBJ1-4; D is unclear. CDR1 is SGHVS, CDR2 FNYEAQ, per germline. Trimming shortened V by 6 bases and J by 5 bases, and 13 bases separated the two germline ends. The CDR3 is 14 residues long. The DNA of the CDR3 is TGTGCCAGCAGTAAACAGAGCTTCAATGAAAAACTGTTTTTT. Translating it yields CASSKQSFNEKLFF.

V usage is TRBV7-9 and J usage is TRBJ1-4, with TRBD1 as a possible D gene (5 bases). CDR3 length: 16 amino acids. V was shortened by 5 bases and J by 7 bases, with 20 bases between the two germline ends. Per the germline V gene, CDR1 is SEHNR and CDR2 is FQNEAQ (reference sequence). The CDR3 is CASSNTPGPGFEKLFF. The DNA of the CDR3 is TGTGCCAGCAGCAACACCCCGGGACCAGGGTTTGAAAAACTGTTTTTT.

The chain carries TRBV15 and TRBJ2-1; D may be TRBD2 (6 bases). The V and J ends lost 4 bases and 5 bases respectively, with 9 bases between them. CDR3 size: 13 residues. Germline CDR1 and CDR2: LNHNV and YYDKDF (reference sequence). The CDR3: CATSTWEDNEQFF. The CDR3 DNA reads as TGTGCCACCAGCACCTGGGAGGACAATGAGCAGTTCTTC.

V is TRBV20-1 and J is TRBJ1-2, with 7 nucleotides matching TRBD1. Germline loops: CDR1 DFQATT, CDR2 SNEGSKA (reference sequence). V dropped 5 bases and J dropped 3; count of bases not matched to a gene: 6. There are 13 residues in the CDR3. The CDR3 DNA follows: TGCAGTGCTTCCGGGACAGAACACTATGGCTACACCTTC. Its translation is CSASGTEHYGYTF.

The genes are TRBV2 and TRBJ2-1; no clear D. Germline assignment: CDR1 SNHLY and CDR2 FYNNEI. V lost 1 base to trimming and J lost 0 bases, with 7 bases between them. CDR3 length: 15 residues. CDR3 bases: TGTGCCAGCAGTGAAGTCTCCCTCTCCTACAATGAGCAGTTCTTC. Residues: CASSEVSLSYNEQFF.

CDR3 in amino acids: CSWGSYNEQFF. The CDR3, as DNA: TGCAGTTGGGGATCCTACAATGAGCAGTTCTTC. The genes are TRBV20-1 and TRBJ2-1; D remains unclear. The CDR3 totals 11 residues. V shed 8 bases and J shed 1 base, with 6 bases lying between them. Germline CDR1 and CDR2: DFQATT and SNEGSKA (reference sequence).

The rearrangement links TRBV18 to TRBJ2-1; TRBD2 agrees at 9 bases. The CDR3 sequence is 15 residues long. With 3 bases clipped from V and 7 bases from J, the junction kept 7 bases outside the gene matches. Germline loops: CDR1 KGHSH, CDR2 LQKENI. The CDR3, as DNA: TGTGCCAGCTCACCTAGCGGGAGACTCGGGAATGAGCAGTTCTTC. Its protein is CASSPSGRLGNEQFF.

V is TRBV5-1 and J is TRBJ2-7; TRBD2 matches 8 bases. The germline V gene encodes CDR1 SGHRS and CDR2 YFSETQ. There are 15 residues in the CDR3. V was clipped by 5 bases and J by 0 bases; unmatched bases: 7. CDR3 sequence: CASRGAGVSSYEQYF. The CDR3 DNA follows: TGCGCCAGCAGGGGAGCGGGAGTGAGCTCCTACGAGCAGTACTTC.

The rearrangement links TRBV6-2 or TRBV6-3 to TRBJ2-3; possibly TRBD2 for D (6 bases). The V and J ends lost 0 bases and 2 bases respectively, with 15 bases between them. Germline assignment: CDR1 MNHEY and CDR2 SVGEGT. This CDR3 contains 17 residues. The CDR3 DNA follows: TGTGCCAGCAGTTACTCGACGGCTAGCGAATACACAGATACGCAGTATTTT. Protein sequence: CASSYSTASEYTDTQYF.

Notes on this clonotype: This may be a read error, as it is one base from a much larger clone. The V and J genes are TRBV6-1 and TRBJ2-2; no reliable D call. CDR1 is MNHNS and CDR2 is SASEGT in the germline V gene. V lost 6 bases and J 6 bases, leaving 17 bases between the germline ends. CDR3 length equals 15 residues. CDR3 amino acids: CASRSTLFRSGELFF. CDR3 nucleotides: TGTGCCAGCAGGAGTACCCTCTTTCGGTCCGGGGAGCTGTTTTTT.

This clonotype came up a few times. The V call is TRBV20-1, the J call TRBJ2-5; 10 nucleotides line up with TRBD2. CDR1 and CDR2 (germline): DFQATT, SNEGSKA (reference sequence). The CDR3 is 16 amino acids. V shed 3 bases, J shed 0 bases, and the junction held 7 bases outside the gene matches. The CDR3 nucleotides read TGCAGTGCTAGCACCAGCGGGGGGGAGTACCAAGAGACCCAGTACTTC. Translating it yields CSASTSGGEYQETQYF.